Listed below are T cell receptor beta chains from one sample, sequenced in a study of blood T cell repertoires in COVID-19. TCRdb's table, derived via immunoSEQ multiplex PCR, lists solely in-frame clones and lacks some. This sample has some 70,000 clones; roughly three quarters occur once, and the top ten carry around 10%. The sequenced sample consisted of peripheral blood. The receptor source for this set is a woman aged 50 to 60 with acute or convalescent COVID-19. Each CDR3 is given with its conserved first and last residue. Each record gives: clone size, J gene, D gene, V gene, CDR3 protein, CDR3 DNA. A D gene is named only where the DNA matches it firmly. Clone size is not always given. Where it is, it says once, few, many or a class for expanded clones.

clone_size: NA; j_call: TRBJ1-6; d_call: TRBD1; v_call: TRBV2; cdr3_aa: CASSVDRVNSPLHF; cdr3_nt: TGTGCCAGCAGTGTTGACAGGGTTAATTCACCCCTCCACTTT
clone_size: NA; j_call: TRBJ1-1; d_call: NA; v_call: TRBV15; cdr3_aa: CATSRDFGNTEAFF; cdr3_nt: TGTGCCACCAGCAGAGATTTCGGGAACACTGAAGCTTTCTTT
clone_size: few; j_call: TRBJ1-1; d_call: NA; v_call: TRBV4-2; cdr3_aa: CASSQEEGRMNTEAFF; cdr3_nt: TGTGCCAGCAGCCAAGAGGAGGGGCGCATGAACACTGAAGCTTTCTTT
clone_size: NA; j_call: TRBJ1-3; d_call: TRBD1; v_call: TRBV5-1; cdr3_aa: CASSPEQGATGNTIYF; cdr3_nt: TGCGCCAGCAGCCCTGAACAGGGGGCTACTGGAAACACCATATATTTT
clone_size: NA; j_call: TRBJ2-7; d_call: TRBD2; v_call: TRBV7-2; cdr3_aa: CASSLPPSGSQEQYF; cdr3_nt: TGTGCCAGCAGCCTCCCTCCTAGCGGGAGTCAGGAGCAGTACTTC
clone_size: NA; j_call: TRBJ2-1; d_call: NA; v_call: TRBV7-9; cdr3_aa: CASSSGEQFF; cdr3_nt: TGTGCCAGCAGCTCCGGTGAGCAGTTCTTC
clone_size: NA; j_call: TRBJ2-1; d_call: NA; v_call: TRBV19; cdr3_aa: CASSINPLAGRYNEQFF; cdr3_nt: TGTGCCAGTAGTATTAATCCCCTGGCGGGGAGGTACAATGAGCAGTTCTTC
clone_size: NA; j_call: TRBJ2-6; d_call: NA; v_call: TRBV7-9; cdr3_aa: CASSSSDYRANVLTF; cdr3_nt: TGTGCCAGCAGCTCATCCGACTATCGGGCCAACGTCCTGACTTTC
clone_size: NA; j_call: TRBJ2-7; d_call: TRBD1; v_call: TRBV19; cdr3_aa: CASSMGQGYEQYF; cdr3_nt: TGTGCCAGTAGTATGGGACAGGGCTACGAGCAGTACTTC
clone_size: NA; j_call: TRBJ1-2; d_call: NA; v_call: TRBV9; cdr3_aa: CASSVATIDSFNYGYTF; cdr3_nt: TGTGCCAGCAGCGTAGCTACAATTGACAGCTTCAACTATGGCTACACCTTC
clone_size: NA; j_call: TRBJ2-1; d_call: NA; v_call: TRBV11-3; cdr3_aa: CASSLGGTPHNEQFF; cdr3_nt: TGTGCCAGCAGCTTAGGAGGGACACCACACAATGAGCAGTTCTTC
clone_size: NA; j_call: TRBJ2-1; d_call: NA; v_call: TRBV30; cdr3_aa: CAWNLGQGKGEQFF; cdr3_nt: TGTGCCTGGAACTTGGGACAAGGGAAGGGTGAGCAGTTCTTC
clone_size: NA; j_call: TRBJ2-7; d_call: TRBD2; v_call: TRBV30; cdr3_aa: CAWSIGLAGNHEQYF; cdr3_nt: TGTGCCTGGAGTATTGGTCTAGCGGGAAACCACGAGCAGTACTTC
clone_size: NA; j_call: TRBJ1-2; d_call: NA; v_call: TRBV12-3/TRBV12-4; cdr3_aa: CASSFTSGLGYTF; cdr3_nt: TGTGCCAGCAGTTTTACGAGCGGGCTCGGCTACACCTTC
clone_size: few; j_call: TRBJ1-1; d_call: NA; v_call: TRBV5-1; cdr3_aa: CASSLKQDTEAFF; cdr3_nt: TGCGCCAGCAGCTTGAAACAGGACACTGAAGCTTTCTTT
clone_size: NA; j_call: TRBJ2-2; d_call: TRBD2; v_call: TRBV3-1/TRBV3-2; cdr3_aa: CASSQDEAGTLPVWELFF; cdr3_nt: TGTGCCAGCAGCCAAGATGAAGCGGGGACCCTTCCTGTCTGGGAGCTGTTTTTT